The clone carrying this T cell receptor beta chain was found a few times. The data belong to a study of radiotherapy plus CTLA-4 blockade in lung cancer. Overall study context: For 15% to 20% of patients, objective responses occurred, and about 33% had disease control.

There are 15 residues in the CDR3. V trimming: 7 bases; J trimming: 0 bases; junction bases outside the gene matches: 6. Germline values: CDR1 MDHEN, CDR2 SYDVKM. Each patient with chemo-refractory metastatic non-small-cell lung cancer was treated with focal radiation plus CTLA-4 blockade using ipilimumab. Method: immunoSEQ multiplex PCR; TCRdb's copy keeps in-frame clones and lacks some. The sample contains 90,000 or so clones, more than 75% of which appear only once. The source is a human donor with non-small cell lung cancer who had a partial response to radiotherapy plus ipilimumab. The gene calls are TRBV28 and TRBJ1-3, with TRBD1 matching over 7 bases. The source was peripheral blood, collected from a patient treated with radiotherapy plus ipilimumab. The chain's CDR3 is CASTSDRVSGNTIYF. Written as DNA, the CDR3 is TGTGCCAGCACCTCAGACAGGGTCTCTGGAAACACCATATATTTT.